Reported below is one T cell receptor beta chain. V lost 0 bases to trimming and J lost 8 bases, with 10 bases between them. The germline V gene has CDR1 KGHSH and CDR2 LQKENI. The CDR3 loop spans 13 amino acids. Per the original data handling: For nucleated cells, counts were estimated from reference gene primer amplification. Clones were read by immunoSEQ multiplex PCR, and TCRdb kept only the in-frame ones, dropping some. V, J and clone size are those of that table, while D and trimming were read from the DNA. The profile shows 65,000 to 85,000 clones, approximately 92% of them singletons. This entry is derived from a study of blood T cell repertoires in COVID-19. Across the whole study: The United States, Italy and Spain supplied acute and convalescent COVID-19 samples. PBMCs, B-cell-depleted T cells, or T cells provided the cDNA or gDNA that made up the material.

The sequenced sample was peripheral blood. This sequence joins TRBV18 and TRBJ1-2, with D unclear. This receptor was identified in a man in his fifties or sixties with acute or convalescent COVID-19. The CDR3 loop is CASSPPNGKGYTF. The CDR3 DNA is TGTGCCAGCTCACCACCGAATGGCAAGGGCTACACCTTC.